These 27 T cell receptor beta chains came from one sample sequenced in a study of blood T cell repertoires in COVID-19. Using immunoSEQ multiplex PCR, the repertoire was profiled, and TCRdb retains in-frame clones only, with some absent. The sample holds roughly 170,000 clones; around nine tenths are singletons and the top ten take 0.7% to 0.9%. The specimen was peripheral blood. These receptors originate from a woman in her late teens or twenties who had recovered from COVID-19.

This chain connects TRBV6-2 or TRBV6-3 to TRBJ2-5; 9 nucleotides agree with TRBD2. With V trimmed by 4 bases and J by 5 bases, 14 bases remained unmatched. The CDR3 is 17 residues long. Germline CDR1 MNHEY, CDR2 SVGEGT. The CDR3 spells CASSLNPPRGGGETQYF. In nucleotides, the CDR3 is TGTGCCAGCAGTTTGAATCCCCCGCGGGGGGGCGGTGAGACCCAGTACTTC.

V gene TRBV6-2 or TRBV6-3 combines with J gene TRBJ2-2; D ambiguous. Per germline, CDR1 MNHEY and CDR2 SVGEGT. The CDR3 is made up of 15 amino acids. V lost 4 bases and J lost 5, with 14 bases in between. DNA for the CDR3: TGTGCCAGCAGTTCCGGGTCCCCGAGGACCGGGGAGCTGTTTTTT. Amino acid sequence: CASSSGSPRTGELFF.

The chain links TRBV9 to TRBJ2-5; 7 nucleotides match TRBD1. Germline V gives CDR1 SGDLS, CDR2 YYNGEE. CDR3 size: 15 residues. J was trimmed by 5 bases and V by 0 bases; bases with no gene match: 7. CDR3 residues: CASSVGKGGAETQYF. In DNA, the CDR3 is TGTGCCAGCAGCGTAGGCAAAGGGGGCGCCGAGACCCAGTACTTC.

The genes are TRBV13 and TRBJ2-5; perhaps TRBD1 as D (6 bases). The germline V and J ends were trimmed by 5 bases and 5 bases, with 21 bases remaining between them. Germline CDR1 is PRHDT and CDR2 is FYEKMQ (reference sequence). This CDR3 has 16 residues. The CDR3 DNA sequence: TGTGCCAGCAGCCCCCTGGGGACCGGGGACATTGAGACCCAGTACTTC. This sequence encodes CASSPLGTGDIETQYF.

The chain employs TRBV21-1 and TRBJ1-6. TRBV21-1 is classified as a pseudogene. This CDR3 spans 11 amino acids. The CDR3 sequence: CAIKRGSPLHF. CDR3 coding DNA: TGTGCCATTAAACGGGGTTCACCCCTCCACTTT.

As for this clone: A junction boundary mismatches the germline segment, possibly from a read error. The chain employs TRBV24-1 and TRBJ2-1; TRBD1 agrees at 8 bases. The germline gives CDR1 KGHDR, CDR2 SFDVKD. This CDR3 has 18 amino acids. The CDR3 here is CATSDSIPLAGGYYEQFF. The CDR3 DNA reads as TGTGCCACCAGTGATTCCATCCCTCTGGCAGGGGGCTACTATGAGCAGTTCTTC.

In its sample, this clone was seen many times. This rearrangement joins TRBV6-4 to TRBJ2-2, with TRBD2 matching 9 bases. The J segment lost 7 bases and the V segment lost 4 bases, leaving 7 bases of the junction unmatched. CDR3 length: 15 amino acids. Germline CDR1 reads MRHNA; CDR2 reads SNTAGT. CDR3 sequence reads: CASSASGGQSGELFF. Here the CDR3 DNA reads TGTGCCAGCAGTGCCAGCGGGGGGCAAAGCGGGGAGCTGTTTTTT.

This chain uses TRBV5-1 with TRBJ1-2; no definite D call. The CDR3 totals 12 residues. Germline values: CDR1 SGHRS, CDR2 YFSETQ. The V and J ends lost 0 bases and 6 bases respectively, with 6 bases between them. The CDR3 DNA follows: TGCGCCAGCAGCTTGGACGGGAATGGCTACACCTTC. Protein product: CASSLDGNGYTF.

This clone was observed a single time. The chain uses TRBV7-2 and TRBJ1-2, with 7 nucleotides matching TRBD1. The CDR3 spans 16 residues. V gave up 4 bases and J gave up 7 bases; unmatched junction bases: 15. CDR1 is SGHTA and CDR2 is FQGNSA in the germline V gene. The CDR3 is CASSSTRRAGGIGYTF. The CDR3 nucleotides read TGTGCCAGCAGCTCCACCCGTCGTGCAGGGGGTATTGGCTACACCTTC.

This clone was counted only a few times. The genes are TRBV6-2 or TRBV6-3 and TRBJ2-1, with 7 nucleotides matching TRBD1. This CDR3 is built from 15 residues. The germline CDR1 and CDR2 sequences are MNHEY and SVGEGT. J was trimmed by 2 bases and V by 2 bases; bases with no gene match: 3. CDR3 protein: CASSYDRATYNEQFF. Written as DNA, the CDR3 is TGTGCCAGCAGTTACGACAGGGCCACCTACAATGAGCAGTTCTTC.

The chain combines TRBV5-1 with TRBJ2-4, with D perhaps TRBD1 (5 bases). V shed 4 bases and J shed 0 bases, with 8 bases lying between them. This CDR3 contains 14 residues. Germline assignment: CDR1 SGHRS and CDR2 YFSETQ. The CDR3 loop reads CASSPGIAKNIQYF. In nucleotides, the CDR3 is TGCGCCAGCAGCCCAGGGATAGCCAAAAACATTCAGTACTTC. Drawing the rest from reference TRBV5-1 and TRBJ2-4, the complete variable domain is KAGVTQTPRYLIKTRGQQVTLSCSPISGHRSVSWYQQTPGQGLQFLFEYFSETQRNKGNFPGRFSGRQFSNSRSEMNVSTLELGDSALYLCASSPGIAKNIQYFGAGTRLSVL.

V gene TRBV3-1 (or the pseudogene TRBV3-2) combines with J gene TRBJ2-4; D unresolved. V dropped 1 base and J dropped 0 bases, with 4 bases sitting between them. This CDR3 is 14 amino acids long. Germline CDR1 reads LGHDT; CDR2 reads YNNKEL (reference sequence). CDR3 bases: TGTGCCAGCAGCCAAGCTGTAGCCAAAAACATTCAGTACTTC. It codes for CASSQAVAKNIQYF.

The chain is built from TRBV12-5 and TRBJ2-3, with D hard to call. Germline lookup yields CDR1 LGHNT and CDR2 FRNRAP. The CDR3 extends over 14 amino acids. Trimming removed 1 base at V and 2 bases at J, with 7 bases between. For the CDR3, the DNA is TGTGCTAGTGGTTTGGCCCCAAACACAGATACGCAGTATTTT. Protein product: CASGLAPNTDTQYF. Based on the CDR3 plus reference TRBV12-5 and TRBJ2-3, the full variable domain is DARVTQTPRHKVTEMGQEVTMRCQPILGHNTVFWYRQTMMQGLELLAYFRNRAPLDDSGMPKDRFSAEMPDATLATLKIQPSEPRDSAVYFCASGLAPNTDTQYFGPGTRLTVL.

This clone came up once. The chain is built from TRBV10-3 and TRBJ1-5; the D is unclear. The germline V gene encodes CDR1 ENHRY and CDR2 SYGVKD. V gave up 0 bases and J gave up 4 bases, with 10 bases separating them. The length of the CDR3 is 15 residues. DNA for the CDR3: TGTGCCATCAGTGAGTCAGGAGGGCGAAATCAGCCCCAGCATTTT. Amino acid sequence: CAISESGGRNQPQHF.

The CDR3 here is CASSREGESYNEQFF. DNA of the CDR3: TGTGCCAGCAGTCGTGAGGGGGAGTCCTACAATGAGCAGTTCTTC. V and J are TRBV2 and TRBJ2-1; possible D gene TRBD1, 6 bases. This CDR3 contains 15 residues. V lost 5 bases, J lost 1 base, and 12 bases lay in between. CDR1 and CDR2 (germline): SNHLY, FYNNEI.

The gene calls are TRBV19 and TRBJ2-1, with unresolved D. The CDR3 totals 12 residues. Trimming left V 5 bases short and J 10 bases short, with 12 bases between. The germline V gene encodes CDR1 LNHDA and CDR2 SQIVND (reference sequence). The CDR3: CASSDFQSEQFF. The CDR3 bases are TGTGCCAGTAGTGACTTCCAATCCGAGCAGTTCTTC.

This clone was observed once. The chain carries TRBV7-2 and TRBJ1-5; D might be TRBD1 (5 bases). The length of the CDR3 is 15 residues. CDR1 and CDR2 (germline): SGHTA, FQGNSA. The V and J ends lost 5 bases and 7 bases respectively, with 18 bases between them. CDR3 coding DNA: TGTGCCAGCAGCACCCGTGGGGGGACGGGACAGCCCCAGCATTTT. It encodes CASSTRGGTGQPQHF.

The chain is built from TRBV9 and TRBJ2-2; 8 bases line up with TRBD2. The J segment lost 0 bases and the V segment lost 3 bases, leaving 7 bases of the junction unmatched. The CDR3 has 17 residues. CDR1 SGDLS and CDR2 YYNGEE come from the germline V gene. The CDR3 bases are TGTGCCAGCAGCGCCCCCCAGCGGGAGCCGAACACCGGGGAGCTGTTTTTT. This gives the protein CASSAPQREPNTGELFF.

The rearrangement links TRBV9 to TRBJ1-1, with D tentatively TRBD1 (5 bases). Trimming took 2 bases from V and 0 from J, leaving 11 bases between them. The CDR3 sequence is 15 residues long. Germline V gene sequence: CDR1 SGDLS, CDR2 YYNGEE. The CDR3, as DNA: TGTGCCAGCAGCGTCGCAGGGAACATGAACACTGAAGCTTTCTTT. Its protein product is CASSVAGNMNTEAFF.

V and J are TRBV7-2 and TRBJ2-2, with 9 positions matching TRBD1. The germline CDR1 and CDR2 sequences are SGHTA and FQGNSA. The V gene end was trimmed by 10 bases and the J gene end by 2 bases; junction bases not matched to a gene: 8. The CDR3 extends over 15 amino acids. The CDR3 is CATALQGANTGELFF. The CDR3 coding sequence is TGTGCCACGGCATTACAGGGGGCAAACACCGGGGAGCTGTTTTTT.

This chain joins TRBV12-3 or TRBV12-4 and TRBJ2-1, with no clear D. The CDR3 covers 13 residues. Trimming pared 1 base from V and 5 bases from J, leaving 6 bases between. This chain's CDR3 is CASSLVRNNEQFF. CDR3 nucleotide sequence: TGTGCCAGCAGTTTAGTGCGGAACAATGAGCAGTTCTTC.

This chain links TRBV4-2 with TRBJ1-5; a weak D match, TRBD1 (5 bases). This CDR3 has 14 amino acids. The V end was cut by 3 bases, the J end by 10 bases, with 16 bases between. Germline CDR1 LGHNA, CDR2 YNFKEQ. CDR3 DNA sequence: TGTGCCAGCAGCCAGTCGGACGGGGGTAACCCCCAGCATTTT. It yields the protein CASSQSDGGNPQHF.

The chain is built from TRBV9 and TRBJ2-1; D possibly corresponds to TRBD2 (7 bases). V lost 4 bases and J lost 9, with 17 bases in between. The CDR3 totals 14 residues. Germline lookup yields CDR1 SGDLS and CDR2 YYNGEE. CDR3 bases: TGTGCCAGCAGCAACCCAGCGGGGACAACTGAGCAGTTCTTC. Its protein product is CASSNPAGTTEQFF.

The CDR3 DNA reads TGTGCCAGCAGCCTCAGGGGCCCTAATTCACCCCTCCACTTT. Translated: CASSLRGPNSPLHF. This chain uses TRBV6-4 with TRBJ1-6; the D gene is possibly TRBD1 (6 bases). The CDR3 length is 14 residues. V was pared by 6 bases and J by 6 bases, with 12 bases between. Germline CDR1 MRHNA, CDR2 SNTAGT.

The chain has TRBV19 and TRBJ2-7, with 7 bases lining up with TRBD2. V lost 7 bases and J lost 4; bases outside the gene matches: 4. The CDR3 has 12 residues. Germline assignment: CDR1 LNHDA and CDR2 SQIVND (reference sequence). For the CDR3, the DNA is TGTGCCAGTATGGGGAGGGGATACGAGCAGTACTTC. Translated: CASMGRGYEQYF.

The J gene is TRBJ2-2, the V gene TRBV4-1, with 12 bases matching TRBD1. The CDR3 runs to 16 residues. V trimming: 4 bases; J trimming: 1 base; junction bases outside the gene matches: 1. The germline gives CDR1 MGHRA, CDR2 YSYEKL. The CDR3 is CASSRDRGQNTGELFF. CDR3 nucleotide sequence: TGCGCCAGCAGCCGGGACAGGGGGCAGAACACCGGGGAGCTGTTTTTT.

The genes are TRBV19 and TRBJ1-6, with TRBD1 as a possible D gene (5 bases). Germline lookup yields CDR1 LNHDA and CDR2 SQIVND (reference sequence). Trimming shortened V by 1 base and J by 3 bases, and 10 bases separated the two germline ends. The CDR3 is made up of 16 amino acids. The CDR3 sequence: CASSIVGGNYNSPLHF. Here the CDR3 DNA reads TGTGCCAGTAGTATAGTTGGGGGGAACTATAATTCACCCCTCCACTTT.